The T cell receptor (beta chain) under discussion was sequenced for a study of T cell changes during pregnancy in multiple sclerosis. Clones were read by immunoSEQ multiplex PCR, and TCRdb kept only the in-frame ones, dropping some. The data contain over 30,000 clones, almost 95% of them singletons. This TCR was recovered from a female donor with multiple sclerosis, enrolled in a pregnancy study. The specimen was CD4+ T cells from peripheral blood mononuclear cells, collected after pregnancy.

CDR3 sequence reads: CASSHQWDRGNQPQHF. The DNA for the CDR3 is TGTGCCAGCAGCCATCAGTGGGACAGGGGAAACCAGCCCCAGCATTTT. The chain employs TRBV5-5 and TRBJ1-5; 10 bases fit TRBD1. This CDR3 comprises 16 residues. Germline V lookup: CDR1 SGHKS, CDR2 YYEKEE (reference sequence). Trimming took 4 bases from V and 7 from J; bases not matched to a gene: 11.